The 22 T cell receptor beta chains below were found in one sample sequenced in a study of blood T cell repertoires in COVID-19. Here immunoSEQ multiplex PCR was the method, and the copy in TCRdb shows in-frame clones only, minus some. The sample lists 200,000 to 300,000 clones; around nine tenths were seen once. Material for sequencing was peripheral blood. The source is a woman aged 60-75 years with COVID-19, enrolled during active disease.

This clone was recorded a few times. In DNA form, the CDR3 reads TGTGCCAGCAGTTTCACAGGGGTAGGCGGCTACACCTTC. Protein product: CASSFTGVGGYTF. V gene TRBV28 combines with J gene TRBJ1-2; 7 bases are a match to TRBD1. With 3 bases clipped from V and 8 bases from J, the junction kept 6 bases outside the gene matches. This CDR3 is 13 amino acids long. Germline CDR1 is MDHEN and CDR2 is SYDVKM.

This sequence joins TRBV19 and TRBJ2-7; 10 bases are shared with TRBD2. Germline V CDR1 and CDR2: LNHDA, SQIVND (reference sequence). This CDR3 contains 15 residues. The V segment lost 4 bases and the J segment 6 bases; nucleotides outside the gene matches: 9. The CDR3 sequence is CASSTQWTSGIEQYF. DNA of the CDR3: TGTGCCAGTAGTACCCAATGGACTAGCGGAATCGAGCAGTACTTC.

This chain links TRBV20-1 with TRBJ2-1; TRBD2 agrees at 12 bases. This CDR3 has 20 residues. V was clipped by 3 bases and J by 0 bases; unmatched bases: 15. Germline V lookup: CDR1 DFQATT, CDR2 SNEGSKA (reference sequence). This chain's CDR3 is CSASPFGGLAGPSSYNEQFF. CDR3 sequence (DNA): TGCAGTGCTAGTCCATTCGGTGGACTAGCGGGACCTAGCTCCTACAATGAGCAGTTCTTC.

The chain combines TRBV5-1 with TRBJ2-2; 9 nucleotides line up with TRBD2. This CDR3 contains 17 residues. Germline V gene data show CDR1 as SGHRS and CDR2 as YFSETQ. Unmatched junction bases numbered 6, after V lost 3 bases and J lost 0 bases. The CDR3 region has the DNA TGCGCCAGCAGCTGGCGGCTAGCGGGAACGAACACCGGGGAGCTGTTTTTT. Its protein product is CASSWRLAGTNTGELFF.

V usage is TRBV5-8 and J usage is TRBJ2-7; D is uncertain. The V gene's germline CDR1 is SGHTS and CDR2 YDEGEE. The CDR3 has 14 amino acids. The V and J ends lost 4 bases and 0 bases respectively, with 11 bases between them. The CDR3 loop is CASSVIIASYEQYF. CDR3 DNA: TGTGCCAGCAGCGTAATCATAGCCTCCTACGAGCAGTACTTC.

Written as DNA, the CDR3 is TGTGCCTGGAGTGTAGCCAGCGGGAGGGCGGAGTTCTTC. The encoded protein is CAWSVASGRAEFF. This sequence joins TRBV30 and TRBJ2-1; 10 nucleotides agree with TRBD2. Germline trimming cut 0 bases from V and 14 bases from J; bases unmatched to any gene: 7. This CDR3 spans 13 amino acids. Looked up from germline, CDR1 is GTSNPN and CDR2 is SVGIG (reference sequence). The full variable domain, with the rest looked up from reference TRBV30 and TRBJ2-1, is SQTIHQWPATLVQPVGSPLSLECTVEGTSNPNLYWYRQAAGRGLQLLFYSVGIGQISSEVPQNLSASRPQDRQFILSSKKLLLSDSGFYLCAWSVASGRAEFFGPGTRLTVL.

This chain uses TRBV7-6 with TRBJ1-1; possible D gene TRBD1, 6 bases. From germline, CDR1 is SGHVS and CDR2 FNYEAQ. The CDR3 spans 17 residues. V was pared by 2 bases and J by 1 base, with 17 bases between. The CDR3 nucleotides read TGTGCCAGCAGCTTACAGGTTGCCGGGACACCGAACACTGAAGCTTTCTTT. Translation: CASSLQVAGTPNTEAFF.

This chain connects TRBV24-1 to TRBJ2-7, with 9 bases identical to TRBD1. Trimming at V came to 3 bases and at J to 6 bases, leaving 2 bases not matched to a gene. The CDR3 is 13 residues long. Germline CDR1 KGHDR, CDR2 SFDVKD. CDR3 nucleotide sequence: TGTGCCACCAGTGATACAGGGGGCCCCGAGCAGTACTTC. Amino acid sequence: CATSDTGGPEQYF.

The chain is built from TRBV28 and TRBJ1-5; possibly TRBD1 for D (6 bases). The CDR3 is made up of 15 amino acids. V lost 2 bases to trimming and J lost 6 bases, with 14 bases between them. Per the germline V gene, CDR1 is MDHEN and CDR2 is SYDVKM. This CDR3 is CASSLRGGRGQPQHF. In nucleotides, the CDR3 is TGTGCCAGCAGTTTAAGGGGGGGCCGGGGTCAGCCCCAGCATTTT.

This sequence joins TRBV19 and TRBJ1-5; D is undetermined. CDR3 length equals 14 residues. Trimming took off 4 bases at V and 1 base at J, with 8 bases between the two ends. Germline-derived CDR1 and CDR2 are LNHDA and SQIVND (reference sequence). The CDR3 spells CASSNAASNQPQHF. For the CDR3, the DNA is TGTGCCAGTAGTAACGCGGCAAGCAATCAGCCCCAGCATTTT.

The J gene is TRBJ1-4, the V gene TRBV5-1, with TRBD1 matching over 8 bases. With V trimmed by 0 bases and J by 0 bases, 7 bases remained unmatched. This CDR3 region has 18 residues. Germline V gene sequence: CDR1 SGHRS, CDR2 YFSETQ. CDR3 residues: CASSLARGPAPTNEKLFF. The CDR3 coding sequence is TGCGCCAGCAGCTTGGCCAGGGGGCCAGCCCCAACTAATGAAAAACTGTTTTTT.

The V and J genes are TRBV7-2 and TRBJ1-5; D call uncertain. Trimming stripped 1 base from V and 6 bases from J, with 10 bases between. Germline V CDR1 and CDR2: SGHTA, FQGNSA. CDR3 size: 14 residues. The CDR3 nucleotides are TGTGCCAGCAGCTTAGTGCCCAACGGTCAGCCCCAGCATTTT. Its protein is CASSLVPNGQPQHF.

The chain carries TRBV28 and TRBJ2-7; 7 nucleotides match TRBD1. The CDR3 is made up of 13 amino acids. The V gene end was trimmed by 5 bases and the J gene end by 5 bases; junction bases not matched to a gene: 6. CDR1 MDHEN and CDR2 SYDVKM come from the germline V gene. CDR3 loop: CASSRLRGHEQYF. Written as DNA, the CDR3 is TGTGCCAGCAGTCGATTAAGGGGGCACGAGCAGTACTTC. The whole variable domain, remainder taken from reference TRBV28 and TRBJ2-7, is DVKVTQSSRYLVKRTGEKVFLECVQDMDHENMFWYRQDPGLGLRLIYFSYDVKMKEKGDIPEGYSVSREKKERFSLILESASTNQTSMYLCASSRLRGHEQYFGPGTRLTVT.

This chain uses TRBV3-1 (or the pseudogene TRBV3-2) with TRBJ2-2; 7 positions agree with TRBD1. The CDR3 length is 17 residues. The germline CDR1 and CDR2 sequences are LGHDT and YNNKEL (reference sequence). Trimming at V came to 0 bases and at J to 6 bases, leaving 10 bases not matched to a gene. The CDR3 nucleotides are TGTGCCAGCAGCCAAGATTATGGGCGACAGGGTTCCGGGGAGCTGTTTTTT. Its translation: CASSQDYGRQGSGELFF.

The rearrangement joins TRBV7-2 to TRBJ2-2, with a weak D call TRBD1 (5 bases). In germline, CDR1 is SGHTA, CDR2 FQGNSA. CDR3 size: 16 residues. V was shortened by 1 base and J by 2 bases, with 11 bases between the two germline ends. In DNA form, the CDR3 reads TGTGCCAGCAGCTTAGGCACGCAGGGAAACACCGGGGAGCTGTTTTTT. This translates into CASSLGTQGNTGELFF.

This chain links TRBV5-1 with TRBJ1-1; 8 nucleotides agree with TRBD1. The length of the CDR3 is 14 residues. J lost 4 bases, V lost 3 bases, and 5 bases had no gene match. CDR1 and CDR2 from the germline V gene are SGHRS and YFSETQ. Written as DNA, the CDR3 is TGCGCCAGCAGCTCGCGCGACAGGGGCACTGAAGCTTTCTTT. Translation: CASSSRDRGTEAFF.

The chain uses TRBV18 and TRBJ1-1; D perhaps matches TRBD1 (6 bases). V lost 0 bases and J 1 base, leaving 9 bases between the germline ends. This CDR3 is built from 15 residues. CDR1 and CDR2 (germline): KGHSH, LQKENI. CDR3 in DNA: TGTGCCAGCTCACCACCGAGGGGACAGAACACTGAAGCTTTCTTT. This gives the protein CASSPPRGQNTEAFF.

The chain is built from TRBV5-4 and TRBJ2-7, with TRBD1 identical over 7 bases. CDR3 length: 12 amino acids. CDR1 is SGHNT and CDR2 is YYREEE in the germline V gene (reference sequence). Losses at the gene ends were 5 bases for V and 6 bases for J; bases not matched to a gene: 5. The CDR3 loop reads CASSRDRVEQYF. The CDR3 nucleotides read TGTGCCAGCAGTCGTGACAGGGTCGAGCAGTACTTC.

This rearrangement joins TRBV9 to TRBJ2-1; TRBD1 aligns across 9 bases. CDR3 length equals 16 residues. Per germline, CDR1 SGDLS and CDR2 YYNGEE. V shed 0 bases and J 5 bases; nucleotides not matched to a gene: 6. The CDR3 DNA reads as TGTGCCAGCAGCGTAGACAGGGGGCGCTTGGACAATGAGCAGTTCTTC. Residues: CASSVDRGRLDNEQFF.

This clone was picked up a small number of times. The chain uses TRBV1 and TRBJ1-1; no check of the table's D call, TRBD1, against the DNA was made. TRBV1 is a recognized pseudogene. This CDR3 has 12 amino acids. The CDR3 nucleotides read TGCACCAGCACAACAGGGAACACTGAAGCTTTCTTT. Amino acids: CTSTTGNTEAFF.

The chain employs TRBV6-2 or TRBV6-3 and TRBJ2-1, with D possibly TRBD2 on 6 matching bases. Germline loops: CDR1 MNHEY, CDR2 SVGEGT. Trimming removed 2 bases from V and 0 bases from J, with 11 bases in between. This CDR3 spans 16 amino acids. CDR3 nucleotides: TGTGCCAGCAGTTACGGAGGGCCGAGCTCCTACAATGAGCAGTTCTTC. Its translation is CASSYGGPSSYNEQFF.

This clone has a handful of counts. The rearrangement uses TRBV19 and TRBJ1-1; D may be TRBD1 (5 bases). This CDR3 spans 12 amino acids. Trimming left V 4 bases short and J 7 bases short, with 10 bases between. The V gene's germline CDR1 is LNHDA and CDR2 SQIVND (reference sequence). CDR3 protein: CASSTDGGEAFF. In DNA form, the CDR3 reads TGTGCCAGTAGTACGGACGGGGGTGAAGCTTTCTTT.